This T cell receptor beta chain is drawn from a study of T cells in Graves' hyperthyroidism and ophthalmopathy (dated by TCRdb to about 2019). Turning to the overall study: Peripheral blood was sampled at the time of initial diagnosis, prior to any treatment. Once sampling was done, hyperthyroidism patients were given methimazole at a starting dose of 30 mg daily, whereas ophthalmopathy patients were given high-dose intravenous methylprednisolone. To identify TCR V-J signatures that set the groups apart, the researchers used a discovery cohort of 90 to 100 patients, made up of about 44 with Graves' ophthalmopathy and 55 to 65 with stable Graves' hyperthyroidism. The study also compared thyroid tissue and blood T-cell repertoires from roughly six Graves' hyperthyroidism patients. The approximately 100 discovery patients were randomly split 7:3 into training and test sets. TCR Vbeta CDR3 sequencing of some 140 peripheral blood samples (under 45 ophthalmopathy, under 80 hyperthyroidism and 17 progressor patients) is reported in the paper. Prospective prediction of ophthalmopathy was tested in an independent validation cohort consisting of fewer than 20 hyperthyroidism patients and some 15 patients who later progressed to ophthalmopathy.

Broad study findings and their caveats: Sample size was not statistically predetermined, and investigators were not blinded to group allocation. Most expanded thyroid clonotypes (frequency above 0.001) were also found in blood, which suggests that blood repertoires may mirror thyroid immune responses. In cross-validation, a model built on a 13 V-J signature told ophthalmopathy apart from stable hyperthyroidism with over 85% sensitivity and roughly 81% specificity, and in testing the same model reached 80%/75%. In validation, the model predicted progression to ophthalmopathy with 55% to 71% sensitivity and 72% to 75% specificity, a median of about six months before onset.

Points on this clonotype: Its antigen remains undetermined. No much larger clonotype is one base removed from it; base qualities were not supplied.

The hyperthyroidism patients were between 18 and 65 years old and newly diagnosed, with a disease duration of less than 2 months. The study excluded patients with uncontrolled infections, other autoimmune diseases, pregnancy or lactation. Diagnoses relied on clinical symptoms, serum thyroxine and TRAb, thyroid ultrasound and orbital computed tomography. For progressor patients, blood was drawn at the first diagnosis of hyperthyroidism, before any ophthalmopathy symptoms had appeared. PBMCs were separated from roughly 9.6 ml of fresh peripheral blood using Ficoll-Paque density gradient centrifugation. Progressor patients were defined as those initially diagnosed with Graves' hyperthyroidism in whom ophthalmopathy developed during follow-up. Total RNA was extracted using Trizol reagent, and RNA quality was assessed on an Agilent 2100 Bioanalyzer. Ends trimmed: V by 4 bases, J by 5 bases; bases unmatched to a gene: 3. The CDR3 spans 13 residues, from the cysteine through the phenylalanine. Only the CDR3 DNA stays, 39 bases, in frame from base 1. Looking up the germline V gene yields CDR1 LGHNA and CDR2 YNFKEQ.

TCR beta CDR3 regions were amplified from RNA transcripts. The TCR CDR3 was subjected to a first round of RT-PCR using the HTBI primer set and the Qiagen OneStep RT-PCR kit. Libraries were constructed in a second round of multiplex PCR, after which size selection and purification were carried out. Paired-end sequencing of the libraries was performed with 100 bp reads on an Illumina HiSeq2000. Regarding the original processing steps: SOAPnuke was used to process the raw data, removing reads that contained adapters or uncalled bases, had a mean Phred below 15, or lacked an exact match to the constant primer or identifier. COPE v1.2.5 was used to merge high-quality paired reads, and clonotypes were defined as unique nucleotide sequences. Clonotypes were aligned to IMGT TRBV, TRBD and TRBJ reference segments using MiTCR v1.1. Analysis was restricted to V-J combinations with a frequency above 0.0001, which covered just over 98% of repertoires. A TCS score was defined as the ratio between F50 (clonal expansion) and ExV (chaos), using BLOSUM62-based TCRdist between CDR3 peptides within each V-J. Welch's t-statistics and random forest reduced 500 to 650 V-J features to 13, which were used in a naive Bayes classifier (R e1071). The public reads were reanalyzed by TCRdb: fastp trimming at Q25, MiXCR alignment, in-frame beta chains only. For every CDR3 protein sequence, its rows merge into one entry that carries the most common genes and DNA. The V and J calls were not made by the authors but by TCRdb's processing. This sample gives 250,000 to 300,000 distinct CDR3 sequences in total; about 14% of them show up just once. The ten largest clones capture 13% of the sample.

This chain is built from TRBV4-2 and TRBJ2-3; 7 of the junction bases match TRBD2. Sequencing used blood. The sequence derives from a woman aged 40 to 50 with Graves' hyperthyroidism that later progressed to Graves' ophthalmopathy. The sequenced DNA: TGTGCCAGCAGCCCGCGGGAGATAGATACGCAGTATTTT. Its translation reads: CASSPREIDTQYF.